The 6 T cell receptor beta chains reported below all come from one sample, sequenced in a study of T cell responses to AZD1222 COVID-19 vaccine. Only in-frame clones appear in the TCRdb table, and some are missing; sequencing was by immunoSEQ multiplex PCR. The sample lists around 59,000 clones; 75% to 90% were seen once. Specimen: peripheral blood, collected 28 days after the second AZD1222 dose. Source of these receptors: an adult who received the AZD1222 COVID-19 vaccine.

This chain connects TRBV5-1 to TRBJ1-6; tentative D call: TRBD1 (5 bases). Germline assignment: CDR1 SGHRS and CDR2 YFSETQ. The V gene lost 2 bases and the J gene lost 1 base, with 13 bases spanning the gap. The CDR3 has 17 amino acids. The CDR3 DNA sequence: TGCGCCAGCAGCTTTGAGCAGGGAGCGTCCTATAATTCACCCCTCCACTTT. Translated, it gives CASSFEQGASYNSPLHF.

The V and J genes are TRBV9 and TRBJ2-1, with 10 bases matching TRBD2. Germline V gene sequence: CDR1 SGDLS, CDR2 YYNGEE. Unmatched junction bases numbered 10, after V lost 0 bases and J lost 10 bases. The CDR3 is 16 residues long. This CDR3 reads CASSVGELAGPEEQFF. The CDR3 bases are TGTGCCAGCAGCGTAGGCGAACTAGCGGGGCCAGAGGAGCAGTTCTTC. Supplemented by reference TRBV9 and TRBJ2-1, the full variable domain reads DSGVTQTPKHLITATGQRVTLRCSPRSGDLSVYWYQQSLDQGLQFLIQYYNGEERAKGNILERFSAQQFPDLHSELNLSSLELGDSALYFCASSVGELAGPEEQFFGPGTRLTVL.

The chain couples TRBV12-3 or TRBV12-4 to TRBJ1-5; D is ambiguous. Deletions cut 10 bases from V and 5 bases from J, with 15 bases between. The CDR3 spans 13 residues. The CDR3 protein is CATRELLDQPQHF. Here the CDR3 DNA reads TGTGCCACCCGTGAACTCCTCGATCAGCCCCAGCATTTT.

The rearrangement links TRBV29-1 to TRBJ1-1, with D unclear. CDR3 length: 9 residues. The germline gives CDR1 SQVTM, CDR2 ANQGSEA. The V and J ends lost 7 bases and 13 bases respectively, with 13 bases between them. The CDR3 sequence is CSDGVPGFF. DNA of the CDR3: TGCAGCGATGGGGTCCCGGGTTTCTTT.

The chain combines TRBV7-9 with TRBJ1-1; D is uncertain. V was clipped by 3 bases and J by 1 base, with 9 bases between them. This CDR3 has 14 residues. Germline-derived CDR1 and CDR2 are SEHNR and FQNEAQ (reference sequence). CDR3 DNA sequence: TGTGCCAGCAGCTTCTCGACGGCGAACACTGAAGCTTTCTTT. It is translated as CASSFSTANTEAFF. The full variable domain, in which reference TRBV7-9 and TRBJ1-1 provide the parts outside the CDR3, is DTGVSQNPRHKITKRGQNVTFRCDPISEHNRLYWYRQTLGQGPEFLTYFQNEAQLEKSRLLSDRFSAERPKGSFSTLEIQRTEQGDSAMYLCASSFSTANTEAFFGQGTRLTVV.

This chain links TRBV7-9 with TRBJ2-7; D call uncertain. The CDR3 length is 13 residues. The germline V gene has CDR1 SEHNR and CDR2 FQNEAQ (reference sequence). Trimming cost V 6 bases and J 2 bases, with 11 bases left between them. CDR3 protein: CASRKKDTYEQYF. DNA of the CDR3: TGTGCCAGCAGGAAGAAAGATACCTACGAGCAGTACTTC.